The rows below give T cell receptor beta chains drawn from one sample of a study of CD4 T cells in relation to SARS-CoV-2 and coronaviruses. Libraries were prepared by immunoSEQ multiplex PCR; TCRdb keeps only in-frame clonotypes and omits some of them. Of 55,000 to 70,000 clones detected, more than 80% appear once; the ten largest clones hold approximately 0.21%. Material for sequencing was naive CD4+ T cells from PBMCs. These receptors all come from a human donor in good health. Both conserved end residues are part of each CDR3. D genes are given only for firm matches. A clone size is listed for some rows: how often the clone was seen (once, few, many), or a class if it is expanded.

NA | TRBJ2-1 | TRBV27 | NA | TGTGCCAGAGAATTAAGCGCGGGACCGAACTACAATGAGCAGTTCTTC | CARELSAGPNYNEQFF
NA | TRBJ2-1 | TRBV5-1 | NA | TGCGCCAGCGGACCCATGGACGGGAGTGAGCAGTTCTTC | CASGPMDGSEQFF
TRBD2 | TRBJ2-4 | TRBV3-1/TRBV3-2 | NA | TGTGCCAGCAGCCCCCTTGTGGGGAGACTAGCGGGAGGCAAAAACATTCAGTACTTC | CASSPLVGRLAGGKNIQYF
NA | TRBJ2-2 | TRBV7-8 | few | TGTGCCAGCAGCTCGAGGCTGGGACACGCGAACACCGGGGAGCTGTTTTTT | CASSSRLGHANTGELFF
NA | TRBJ1-1 | TRBV6-6 | NA | TGTGCCAGCAGTCCCTCGGTTAGGGGGACCACTGAAGCTTTCTTT | CASSPSVRGTTEAFF
TRBD2 | TRBJ2-1 | TRBV14 | NA | TGTGCCAGCAGCCAAGTAGCGGGAGGATTAAATGAGCAGTTCTTC | CASSQVAGGLNEQFF
NA | TRBJ1-1 | TRBV7-9 | NA | TGTGCCAGCAGCTTAACGGGAACTGAAGCTTTCTTT | CASSLTGTEAFF
TRBD2 | TRBJ2-7 | TRBV6-5 | NA | TGTGCCAGCAGTTACGATCAGGGAGGGGCGTACGAGCAGTACTTC | CASSYDQGGAYEQYF
TRBD2 | TRBJ2-2 | TRBV10-2 | NA | TGCGCCAGCAGTTTAGCGGGGATACGCGGGGAGCTGTTTTTT | CASSLAGIRGELFF
NA | TRBJ1-6 | TRBV6-2/TRBV6-3 | NA | TGTGCCAGCAGTCTGAATGGGGGACTACTCCACTTT | CASSLNGGLLHF
NA | TRBJ2-7 | TRBV30 | once | TGTGCCTGGAGGTTCCCCCTGCAGGGCTCAAGCTCCTACGAGCAGTACTTC | CAWRFPLQGSSSYEQYF
NA | TRBJ2-7 | TRBV4-2 | NA | TGTGCCAGCAGCGAAGGCTCCCCAGCGGCGACCTACGAGCAGTACTTC | CASSEGSPAATYEQYF
NA | TRBJ1-6 | TRBV5-1 | NA | TGCGCCAGCAGCTTTCAAACAGGCGCCAATTCACCCCTCCACTTT | CASSFQTGANSPLHF
NA | TRBJ2-5 | TRBV9 | once | TGTGCCAGCAGCGTATCCGGGGGTCCGGAGACCCAGTACTTC | CASSVSGGPETQYF
TRBD2 | TRBJ2-3 | TRBV6-1 | NA | TGTGCCAGCAGTGAAGTTCTGACAAGACTAGCGGGTATCACAGATACGCAGTATTTT | CASSEVLTRLAGITDTQYF
TRBD1 | TRBJ1-2 | TRBV5-1 | NA | TGCGCCAGCAGTTCCTCCGGGACAGCCTATGGCTACACCTTC | CASSSSGTAYGYTF
NA | TRBJ2-7 | TRBV9 | NA | TGTGCCAGCAGCGTAGGGGGCGGGGTCTCCTACGAGCAGTACTTC | CASSVGGGVSYEQYF
TRBD2 | TRBJ2-5 | TRBV5-1 | NA | TGCGCCAGCAGCGGGGGGACTAGCGGTGGGGAGACCCAGTACTTC | CASSGGTSGGETQYF
TRBD1 | TRBJ2-2 | TRBV28 | NA | TGTGCCAGCAGTCCATACGGGACAGGGGACACCGGGGAGCTGTTTTTT | CASSPYGTGDTGELFF
NA | TRBJ2-3 | TRBV5-5 | NA | TGTGCCAGCAGCTCGGCCTCCGGGACAACCACAGATACGCAGTATTTT | CASSSASGTTTDTQYF
NA | TRBJ2-7 | TRBV7-9 | NA | TGTGCCAGCAGCTTTATGGGGCAGGGCCAGGACTCTTACGAGCAGTACTTC | CASSFMGQGQDSYEQYF
TRBD1 | TRBJ1-2 | TRBV7-2 | NA | TGTGCCAGCAGCTTAGTACAGGGGGGGAACTATGGCTACACCTTC | CASSLVQGGNYGYTF
NA | TRBJ1-1 | TRBV7-9 | NA | TGTGCCAGCAGCTTAGCAGGGACCACTGAAGCTTTCTTT | CASSLAGTTEAFF
NA | TRBJ2-7 | TRBV5-1 | NA | TGCGCCAGCAGCTTGGGTGACCAGGGCTACGAGCAGTACTTC | CASSLGDQGYEQYF
NA | TRBJ2-1 | TRBV14 | few | TGTGCCAGCAGCCAAGATCCATACAATGAGCAGTTCTTC | CASSQDPYNEQFF
NA | TRBJ2-2 | TRBV29-1 | NA | TGCAGCGTTGAGGGGGGGGCCGACACCGGGGAGCTGTTTTTT | CSVEGGADTGELFF
NA | TRBJ2-7 | TRBV4-1 | NA | TGCGCCAGCAATTCGGGCGGGTCCACGTCCTACGAGCAGTACTTC | CASNSGGSTSYEQYF
NA | TRBJ2-3 | TRBV2 | NA | TGTGCCAGCAGCGTACTAGTAAGCACAGATACGCAGTATTTT | CASSVLVSTDTQYF
TRBD1 | TRBJ2-7 | TRBV28 | NA | TGTGCCAGCAGTTTACGCGGGCTGTCACAGGGGCTCCCTGGCGAACAGTACTTC | CASSLRGLSQGLPGEQYF
NA | TRBJ1-5 | TRBV28 | NA | TGTGCCAGCAGTTTGGGGGGCGGAACCAATCAGCCCCAGCATTTT | CASSLGGGTNQPQHF
NA | TRBJ1-4 | TRBV19 | once | TGTGCCAGTAGTATTGAAGGGTATGAAAAACTGTTTTTT | CASSIEGYEKLFF
NA | TRBJ1-2 | TRBV19 | NA | TGTGCCAGTACCCCGGACGGGAGGTATGGCTACACCTTC | CASTPDGRYGYTF
NA | TRBJ2-1 | TRBV3-1/TRBV3-2 | NA | TGTGCCAGCAGCCAAGCGGTGAATGAGCAGTTCTTC | CASSQAVNEQFF
TRBD2 | TRBJ2-1 | TRBV6-2/TRBV6-3 | NA | TGTGCCAGCAGTTACTCAGGTAGCGGGAGGGTAAATGAGCAGTTCTTC | CASSYSGSGRVNEQFF
TRBD1 | TRBJ1-2 | TRBV3-1/TRBV3-2 | NA | TGTGCCAGCAGCCAAGTAACAGGGGGTGGCTACACCTTC | CASSQVTGGGYTF
NA | TRBJ1-2 | TRBV2 | NA | TGTGCCAGCAGTGAACCAGGGGACTATGGCTACACCTTC | CASSEPGDYGYTF
TRBD2 | TRBJ2-7 | TRBV7-2 | NA | TGTGCCAGCAGCAACCCGGGACTAGCGGGTAGGAGCTCCTACGAGCAGTACTTC | CASSNPGLAGRSSYEQYF
NA | TRBJ1-6 | TRBV4-1 | NA | TGCGCCAGCAGCCAGTTTGGGGGTTCACCCCTCCACTTT | CASSQFGGSPLHF
NA | TRBJ1-5 | TRBV15 | NA | TGTGCCTCCGCAGAAGGGGACTTACAGCCCCAGCATTTT | CASAEGDLQPQHF
NA | TRBJ2-6 | TRBV30 | NA | TGTGCCTGGGGCCCGGGTGCCGGGGCCAACGTCCTGACTTTC | CAWGPGAGANVLTF
NA | TRBJ2-7 | TRBV5-7 | NA | TGTGCCAGCCGTACAGGGAAACGGGCCTACGAGCAGTACTTC | CASRTGKRAYEQYF
NA | TRBJ1-1 | TRBV7-9 | NA | TGTGCCAGCAGCCGGACAGCGAACACTGAAGCTTTCTTT | CASSRTANTEAFF
NA | TRBJ1-4 | TRBV5-1 | NA | TGCGCCAGCAGCTTGAGTCCTAATGAAAAACTGTTTTTT | CASSLSPNEKLFF
TRBD1 | TRBJ2-7 | TRBV6-5 | NA | TGTGCCAGCAGTTACGGGGGACAGGGGGCCTACGAGCAGTACTTC | CASSYGGQGAYEQYF
NA | TRBJ2-7 | TRBV11-2 | NA | TGTGCCAGCAGCCCTACCGGGGTATCGGACGAGCAGTACTTC | CASSPTGVSDEQYF
TRBD2 | TRBJ2-7 | TRBV7-2 | NA | TGTGCCAGCAGCTTAAGAGGTACTAGCGGGAGCGTCTACGAGCAGTACTTC | CASSLRGTSGSVYEQYF
NA | TRBJ1-3 | TRBV5-1 | NA | TGCGCCAGCAGCATGGCAGGGTCTGGAAACACCATATATTTT | CASSMAGSGNTIYF
NA | TRBJ2-7 | TRBV5-1 | NA | TGCGCCAGCAGCTCGTCCCCCTCCTACGAGCAGTACTTC | CASSSSPSYEQYF
TRBD1 | TRBJ2-1 | TRBV24-1 | NA | TGTGCCACCAGTGATCCGACAGGGTTCGACTACAATGAGCAGTTCTTC | CATSDPTGFDYNEQFF